This TCR beta chain was found in a study of blood T cell repertoires in COVID-19 (dated by TCRdb to 2020 to 2021). General notes on the study: Collaborator samples came from the United States, Italy and Spain and covered acute and convalescent phases of COVID-19. The prospective study material was composed of cDNA or gDNA derived from T cells, B-cell-depleted T cells, or PBMCs. Deeply sampled blood TCRbeta repertoires from subjects exposed to, actively infected with, or recovered from COVID-19 were included in the dataset. The repertoires were released in a freely available public database meant as a resource for research on the immune response to SARS-CoV-2. Samples came from the ongoing ImmuneRACE study (first 160 participants) plus 1,254 subjects from 6 global collaborators. The sample metadata nearly always contained a de-identified subject ID, COVID-19 status, age in years and sex. Where HLA class I and class II types were available, the types were taken from metadata supplied by the sample provider, not from assay-based typing. Here is what the overall study found, with its caveats: The quantity of clinical and demographic metadata differed by source and by participant and was supplied without curation.

Of note for this clone: The antigen it recognizes is unknown. Per-nucleotide qualities are absent, and no much larger clonotype sits a single base away.

Whole blood was collected in K2EDTA tubes by collaborating institutions according to the institutions' own protocols. For TCRbeta analysis, collaborators shipped samples as frozen whole blood, isolated PBMCs, or DNA extracted from either of those sample types. TCRbeta CDR3 regions were amplified from genomic DNA by means of the immunoSEQ Assay, a bias-controlled multiplex PCR. On the study's bioinformatics: Nucleated cell counts per sample were estimated from amplification of reference gene primers within the assay. Sequence reads were collapsed and filtered to measure the absolute abundance of every unique TCRbeta CDR3 rearrangement. For each sample, productive Simpson clonality was calculated as the square root of Simpson's diversity index over productive rearrangements. The source is immuneACCESS, and TCRdb retained only in-frame sequences with V and J called. Part of the clones is not carried over; for the studies checked, unresolved V genes explain less than half of this, and the remainder is unexplained. The V and J calls and clone size are taken from that table; D and trimming were inferred from the DNA. In this sample the table shows 150,000 to 200,000 clones, 81% of which occur a single time. The leading ten clones occupy roughly 11% of the sample.

The sequence came from a man aged 55 to 69 with active or convalescent COVID-19. The sequencing input was peripheral blood.

Read as DNA, the sequence is TGCGCCAGCAGCTCCCCGGCGGGAGAGACCCAGTACTTC. This encodes CASSSPAGETQYF. Rearrangement joined TRBV5-1 to TRBJ2-5, and possibly TRBD2, on 5 matching bases. The germline V gene gives CDR1 as SGHRS and CDR2 as YFSETQ. The CDR3 has 13 amino acids, counting the end cysteine and phenylalanine. The sequence is cut down to CDR3 DNA, 39 bases in frame from base 1. Trimming removed 3 bases from V and 4 bases from J, leaving 10 bases between the germline ends.